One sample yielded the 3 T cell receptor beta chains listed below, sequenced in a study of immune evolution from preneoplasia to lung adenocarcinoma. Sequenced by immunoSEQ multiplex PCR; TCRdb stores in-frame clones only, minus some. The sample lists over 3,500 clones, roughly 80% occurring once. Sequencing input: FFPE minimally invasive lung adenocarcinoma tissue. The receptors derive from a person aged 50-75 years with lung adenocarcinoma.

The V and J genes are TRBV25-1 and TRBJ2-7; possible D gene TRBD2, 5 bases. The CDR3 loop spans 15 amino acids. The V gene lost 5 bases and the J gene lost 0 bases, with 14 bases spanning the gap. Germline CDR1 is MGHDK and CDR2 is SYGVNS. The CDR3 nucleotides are TGTGCCAGCAGTCAGGACGGGAAGTTCTCCTACGAGCAGTACTTC. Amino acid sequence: CASSQDGKFSYEQYF.

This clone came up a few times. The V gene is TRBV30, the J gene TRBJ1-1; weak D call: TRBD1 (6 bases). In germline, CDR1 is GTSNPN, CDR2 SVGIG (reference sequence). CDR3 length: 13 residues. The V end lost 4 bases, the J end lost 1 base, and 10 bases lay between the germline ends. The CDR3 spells CAWIGQTNTEAFF. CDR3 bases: TGTGCCTGGATAGGACAGACGAACACTGAAGCTTTCTTT.

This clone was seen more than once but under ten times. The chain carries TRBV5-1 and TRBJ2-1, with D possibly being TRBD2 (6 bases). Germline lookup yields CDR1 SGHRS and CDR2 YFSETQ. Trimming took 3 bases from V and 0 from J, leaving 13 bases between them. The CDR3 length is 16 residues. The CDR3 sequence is CASSSRLGSSYNEQFF. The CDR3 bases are TGCGCCAGCAGCTCTCGACTAGGGAGCTCCTACAATGAGCAGTTCTTC.